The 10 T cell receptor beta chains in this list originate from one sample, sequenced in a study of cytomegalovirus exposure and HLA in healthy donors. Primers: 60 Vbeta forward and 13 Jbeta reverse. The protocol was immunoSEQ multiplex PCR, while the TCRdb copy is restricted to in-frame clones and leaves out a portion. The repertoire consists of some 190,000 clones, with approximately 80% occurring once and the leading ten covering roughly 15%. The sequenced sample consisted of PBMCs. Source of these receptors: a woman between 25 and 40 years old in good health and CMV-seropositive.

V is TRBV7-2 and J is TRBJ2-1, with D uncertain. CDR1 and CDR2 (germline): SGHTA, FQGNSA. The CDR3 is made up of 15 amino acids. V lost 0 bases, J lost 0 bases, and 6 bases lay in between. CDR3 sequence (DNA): TGTGCCAGCAGCTTAGCGAAGAGCTCCTACAATGAGCAGTTCTTC. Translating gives CASSLAKSSYNEQFF. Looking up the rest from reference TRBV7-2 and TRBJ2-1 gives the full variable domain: GAGVSQSPSNKVTEKGKDVELRCDPISGHTALYWYRQSLGQGLEFLIYFQGNSAPDKSGLPSDRFSAERTGGSVSTLTIQRTQQEDSAVYLCASSLAKSSYNEQFFGPGTRLTVL.

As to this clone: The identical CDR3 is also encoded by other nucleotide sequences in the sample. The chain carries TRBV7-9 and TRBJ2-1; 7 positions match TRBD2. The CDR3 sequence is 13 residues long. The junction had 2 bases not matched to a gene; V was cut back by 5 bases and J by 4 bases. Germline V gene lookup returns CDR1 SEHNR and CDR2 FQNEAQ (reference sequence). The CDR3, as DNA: TGTGCCAGCAGCCGGCGGGAGTACAATGAGCAGTTCTTC. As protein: CASSRREYNEQFF.

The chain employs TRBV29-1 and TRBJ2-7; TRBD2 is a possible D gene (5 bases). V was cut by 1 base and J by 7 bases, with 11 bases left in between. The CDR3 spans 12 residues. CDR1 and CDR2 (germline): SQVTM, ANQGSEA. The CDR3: CSVEGRGSEQYF. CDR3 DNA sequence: TGCAGCGTTGAAGGGAGAGGGAGTGAGCAGTACTTC.

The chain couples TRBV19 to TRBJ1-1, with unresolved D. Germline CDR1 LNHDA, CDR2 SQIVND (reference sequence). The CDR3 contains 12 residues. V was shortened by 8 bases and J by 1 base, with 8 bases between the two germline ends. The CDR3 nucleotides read TGTGCCAGTGTCCGGGAGAACACTGAAGCTTTCTTT. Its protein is CASVRENTEAFF.

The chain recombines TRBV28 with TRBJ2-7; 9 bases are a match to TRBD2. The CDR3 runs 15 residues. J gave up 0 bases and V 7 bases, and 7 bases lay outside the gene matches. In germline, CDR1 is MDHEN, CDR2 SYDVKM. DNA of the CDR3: TGTGCCAGCATAATTAGCGGGGGACCCTCCTACGAGCAGTACTTC. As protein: CASIISGGPSYEQYF.

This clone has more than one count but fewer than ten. The CDR3 is CASSPRREKVGYTF. CDR3 nucleotides: TGCGCCAGCAGCCCAAGGAGGGAAAAGGTTGGCTACACCTTC. The rearrangement uses TRBV4-3 and TRBJ1-2; D not resolved. V was trimmed by 4 bases and J by 7 bases, leaving 16 bases between them. Germline CDR1 LGHNA, CDR2 YSLEER. The CDR3 extends over 14 amino acids.

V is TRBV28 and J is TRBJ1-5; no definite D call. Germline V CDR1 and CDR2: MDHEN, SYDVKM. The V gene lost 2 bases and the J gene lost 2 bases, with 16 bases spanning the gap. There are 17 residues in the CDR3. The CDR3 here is CASSLIGGLIGNQPQHF. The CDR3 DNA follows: TGTGCCAGCAGTTTAATCGGCGGTCTTATAGGCAATCAGCCCCAGCATTTT.

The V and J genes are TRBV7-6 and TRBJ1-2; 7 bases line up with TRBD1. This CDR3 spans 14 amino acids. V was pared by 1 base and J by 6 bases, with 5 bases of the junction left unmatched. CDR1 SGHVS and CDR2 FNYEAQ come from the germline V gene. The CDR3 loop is CASSLGQGWDGYTF. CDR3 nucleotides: TGTGCCAGCAGCTTAGGACAGGGCTGGGATGGCTACACCTTC.

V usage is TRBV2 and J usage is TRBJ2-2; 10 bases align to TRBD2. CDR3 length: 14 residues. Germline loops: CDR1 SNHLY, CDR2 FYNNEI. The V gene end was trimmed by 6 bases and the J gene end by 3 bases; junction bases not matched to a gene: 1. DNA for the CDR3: TGTGCCAGCAGGCTAGCGGGAGACACCGGGGAGCTGTTTTTT. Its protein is CASRLAGDTGELFF.

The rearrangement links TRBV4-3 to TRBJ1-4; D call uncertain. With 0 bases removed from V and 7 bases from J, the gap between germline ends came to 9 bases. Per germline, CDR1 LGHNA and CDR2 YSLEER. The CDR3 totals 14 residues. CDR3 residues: CASSQDGKAEKLFF. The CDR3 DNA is TGCGCCAGCAGCCAAGACGGGAAGGCTGAAAAACTGTTTTTT.